These T cell receptor beta chains were read from a single sample in a study of early T cells in non-severe SARS-CoV-2 infection. A single record per CDR3 protein comes from TCRdb applying MiXCR to the 5' RACE reads. The sample consists of roughly 100,000 distinct CDR3 sequences, under 15% of them appearing once. The material sequenced was whole blood. Every receptor here comes from an adult who was a healthcare worker with PCR-confirmed SARS-CoV-2 infection or an uninfected control (not recorded which). CDR3s include the opening cysteine and the closing phenylalanine or tryptophan. Each record gives: clone size, J gene, D gene, V gene, CDR3 DNA, CDR3 protein. D genes are given only for firm matches. Clone sizes are given selectively: once, few, many, or a class where the clone is expanded.

many TRBJ2-7 . TRBV5-4 TGTGCCAGCAGCAAAAACTCGGGGGCGGGCAACGAGCAGTACTTC CASSKNSGAGNEQYF
many TRBJ1-5 . TRBV7-9 TGTGCCAGCAGCTTAGCAGGGGCCAATCAGCCCCAGCATTTT CASSLAGANQPQHF
many TRBJ2-5 TRBD2 TRBV9 TGTGCCAGCAGCCCCCGGACTAGCGGGAGAGGAGAGACCCAGTACTTC CASSPRTSGRGETQYF
few TRBJ1-1 . TRBV6-6 TGTGCCAGCAGAAAAGGACCAGGGGCTTTCTTT CASRKGPGAFF
. TRBJ1-1 . TRBV29-1 TGCAGCGCCGAAGGGGGGTCTTACACTGAAGCTTTCTTT CSAEGGSYTEAFF
many TRBJ1-1 . TRBV20-1 TGCAGTGCTAGAGATATTAGGGGCACTGAAGCTTTCTTT CSARDIRGTEAFF
many TRBJ1-4 . TRBV4-1 TGCGCCAGCAGCCAAGATCCGGGACGGAGTAATGAAAAACTGTTTTTT CASSQDPGRSNEKLFF
many TRBJ1-1 . TRBV11-1 TGTGCCAGCAGCTTAGTATTGGCCACAGGCGACACTGAAGCTTTCTTT CASSLVLATGDTEAFF
few TRBJ2-1 TRBD1 TRBV10-3 TGTGCCATCAGCCGTTCCCGCCCGGGACAGGGAGAGAATGAGCAGTTCTTC CAISRSRPGQGENEQFF
many TRBJ2-1 . TRBV2 TGTGCCAGCAGTGGGAAACTTAGGTTCCATGAGCAGTTCTTC CASSGKLRFHEQFF